This TCR beta chain appears in the sequencing data of a study of blood T cell repertoires in COVID-19. Study at large: Samples taken during acute and convalescent COVID-19 were collected in the United States, Italy and Spain. T cells, B-cell-depleted T cells, or PBMCs provided the cDNA or gDNA that served as material.

Authors' methods: How many nucleated cells were present was estimated from reference gene primer amplification. Some clones are missing from TCRdb's copy, which holds only in-frame ones; the method was immunoSEQ multiplex PCR. V and J calls and clone size follow that table, whereas D and trimming were derived from the DNA. The data show around 75,000 clones, roughly 91% seen once. The CDR3 loop spans 16 amino acids. The V gene end was trimmed by 4 bases and the J gene end by 3 bases; junction bases not matched to a gene: 6. The germline V gene has CDR1 LGHDT and CDR2 YNNKEL (reference sequence). The source material was peripheral blood. The V and J genes are TRBV3-1 (or the pseudogene TRBV3-2) and TRBJ2-5; TRBD2 agrees at 12 bases. This clonotype originated in a human donor in a cohort sampled during active COVID-19. CDR3 sequence: CASSLRTSGIEETQYF. The CDR3 region has the DNA TGTGCCAGCAGCCTCCGGACTAGCGGGATTGAAGAGACCCAGTACTTC.